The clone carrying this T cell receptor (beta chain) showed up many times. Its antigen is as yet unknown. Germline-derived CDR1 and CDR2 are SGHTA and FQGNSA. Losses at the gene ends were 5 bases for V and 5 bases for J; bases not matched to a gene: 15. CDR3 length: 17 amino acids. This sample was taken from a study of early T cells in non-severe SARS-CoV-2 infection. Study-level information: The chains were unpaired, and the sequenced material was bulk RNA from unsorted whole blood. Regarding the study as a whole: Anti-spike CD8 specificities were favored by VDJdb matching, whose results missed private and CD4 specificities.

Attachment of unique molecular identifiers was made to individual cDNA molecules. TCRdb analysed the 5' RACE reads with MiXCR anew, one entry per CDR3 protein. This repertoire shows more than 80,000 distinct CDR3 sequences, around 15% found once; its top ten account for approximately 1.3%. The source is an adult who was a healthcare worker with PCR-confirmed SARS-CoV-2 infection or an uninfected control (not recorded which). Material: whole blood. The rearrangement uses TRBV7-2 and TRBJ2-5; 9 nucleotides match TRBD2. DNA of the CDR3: TGTGCCAGCAGCCCATTAGCGGGGGCCACGTCGCATGAGACCCAGTACTTC. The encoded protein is CASSPLAGATSHETQYF. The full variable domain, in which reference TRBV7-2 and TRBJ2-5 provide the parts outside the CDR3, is GAGVSQSPSNKVTEKGKDVELRCDPISGHTALYWYRQSLGQGLEFLIYFQGNSAPDKSGLPSDRFSAERTGGSVSTLTIQRTQQEDSAVYLCASSPLAGATSHETQYFGPGTRLLVL.